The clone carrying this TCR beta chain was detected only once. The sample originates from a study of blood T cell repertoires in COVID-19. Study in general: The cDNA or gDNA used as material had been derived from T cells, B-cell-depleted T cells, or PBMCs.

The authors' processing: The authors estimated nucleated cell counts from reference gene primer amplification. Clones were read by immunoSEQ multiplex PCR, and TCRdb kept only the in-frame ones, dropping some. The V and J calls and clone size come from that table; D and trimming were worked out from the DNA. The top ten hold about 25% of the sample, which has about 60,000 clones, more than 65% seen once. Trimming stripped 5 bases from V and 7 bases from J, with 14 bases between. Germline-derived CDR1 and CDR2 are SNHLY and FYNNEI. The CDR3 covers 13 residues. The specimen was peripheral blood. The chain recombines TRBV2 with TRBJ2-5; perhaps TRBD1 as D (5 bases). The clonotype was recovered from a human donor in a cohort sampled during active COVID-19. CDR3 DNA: TGTGCCAGCAGTTTCACAGGCCCGGGGACCCAGTACTTC. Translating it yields CASSFTGPGTQYF. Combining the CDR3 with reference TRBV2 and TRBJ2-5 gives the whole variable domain EPEVTQTPSHQVTQMGQEVILRCVPISNHLYFYWYRQILGQKVEFLVSFYNNEISEKSEIFDDQFSVERPDGSNFTLKIRSTKLEDSAMYFCASSFTGPGTQYFGPGTRLLVL.